This TCR beta chain emerged from a study of blood T cell repertoires in COVID-19. Libraries were prepared by immunoSEQ multiplex PCR; TCRdb keeps only in-frame clonotypes and omits some of them. The sample lists some 290,000 clones; 90% to 95% were seen once. Participants' own reports of clinical history determined their cohort assignment. Within 2 weeks before study entry, exposed participants met a COVID-19 case. Germline assignment: CDR1 SGHTS and CDR2 YDEGEE. The CDR3 contains 16 residues. With 2 bases clipped from V and 4 bases from J, the junction kept 6 bases outside the gene matches. This TCR came from a woman between 25 and 40 years old who had been exposed to COVID-19. The V call is TRBV5-8, the J call TRBJ1-1; 12 nucleotides align to TRBD1. Sequencing was performed on PBMCs or T cells enriched from blood (not recorded which). The CDR3 DNA follows: TGTGCCAGCAGCTTACGGGACAGGGGGCTGTTCACTGAAGCTTTCTTT. It specifies CASSLRDRGLFTEAFF.